Reported below is one T cell receptor beta chain. Its matching antigen is unknown. TCRdb's copy holds only in-frame clones and misses some; the assay was immunoSEQ multiplex PCR. The sample shows 55,000 to 80,000 clones, more than 70% of them seen only once. The record originates from a study of T cell responses to AZD1222 COVID-19 vaccine. On the study more broadly: Recipients boosted at about 4 weeks or about 12 weeks are pooled.

Points from the study as a whole: Clonal diversity was possibly underestimated, and white British individuals and females predominated among donors. There were vaccine-associated CD4 TCRs across spike, dominant at 160-218 and 743-854. Repertoire sampling was restricted to post-peak T cell response timepoints.

The sample here was peripheral blood, taken on day 0 of AZD1222 vaccination. This receptor was identified in an adult in good health.

The CDR3 DNA sequence: TGTGCCAGCAGCGGGACTAGCGGGGGAGTCACAGATACGCAGTATTTT. Protein: CASSGTSGGVTDTQYF. The rearrangement uses TRBV9 and TRBJ2-3; TRBD2 agrees at 13 bases. The V segment lost 3 bases and the J segment 2 bases; nucleotides outside the gene matches: 3. The CDR3 runs to 16 residues. CDR1 is SGDLS and CDR2 is YYNGEE in the germline V gene.